One sample yielded the 15 T cell receptor beta chains listed below, sequenced in a study of cytomegalovirus exposure and HLA in healthy donors. With 60 Vbeta and 13 Jbeta primers, the PCR was carried out. Sequencing used immunoSEQ multiplex PCR; TCRdb keeps in-frame clones, though not all of them. Of 75,000 to 90,000 clones in the sample, 60% to 85% were seen once. Sequencing used PBMCs. These receptors were obtained from a male donor in good health and CMV-seropositive.

This chain connects TRBV11-3 to TRBJ2-3; TRBD2 aligns across 9 bases. Germline CDR1 is SGHNT and CDR2 is YENEEA. This CDR3 region has 15 residues. The V segment lost 1 base and the J segment 8 bases; nucleotides outside the gene matches: 7. CDR3 amino acids: CASSLVAGVTGTQYF. CDR3 DNA sequence: TGTGCCAGCAGCTTAGTAGCGGGAGTGACCGGTACGCAGTATTTT.

This sequence joins TRBV9 and TRBJ2-7, with 9 bases identical to TRBD2. Germline V lookup: CDR1 SGDLS, CDR2 YYNGEE. CDR3 length: 16 residues. V dropped 0 bases and J dropped 4; count of bases not matched to a gene: 8. CDR3 nucleotides: TGTGCCAGCAGCGTAGCGTACGGCGGGAGGGGGTACGAGCAGTACTTC. This translates into CASSVAYGGRGYEQYF. The full variable domain, rest sourced from reference TRBV9 and TRBJ2-7, is DSGVTQTPKHLITATGQRVTLRCSPRSGDLSVYWYQQSLDQGLQFLIQYYNGEERAKGNILERFSAQQFPDLHSELNLSSLELGDSALYFCASSVAYGGRGYEQYFGPGTRLTVT.

The chain uses TRBV7-9 and TRBJ2-2; 14 nucleotides line up with TRBD2. Trimming at V came to 5 bases and at J to 7 bases, leaving 9 bases not matched to a gene. This CDR3 region has 17 residues. CDR1 SEHNR and CDR2 FQNEAQ come from the germline V gene (reference sequence). CDR3 protein: CASSHGTSGRGIGELFF. The CDR3 coding sequence is TGTGCCAGCAGCCATGGGACTAGCGGGAGAGGTATCGGGGAGCTGTTTTTT.

This clone was observed a handful of times. The CDR3 is CASSLYRGGADGYTF. CDR3 bases: TGTGCCAGCAGTTTATACCGAGGGGGGGCAGATGGCTACACCTTC. This chain links TRBV27 with TRBJ1-2; tentatively, D is TRBD1 (6 bases). The CDR3 is made up of 15 amino acids. Looked up from germline, CDR1 is MNHEY and CDR2 is SMNVEV (reference sequence). The V end was cut by 1 base, the J end by 6 bases, with 15 bases between.

There are a few counts of this clone. The chain carries TRBV6-4 and TRBJ1-1; TRBD1 agrees at 7 bases. CDR1 MRHNA and CDR2 SNTAGT come from the germline V gene. The J segment lost 5 bases and the V segment lost 0 bases, leaving 3 bases of the junction unmatched. This CDR3 is 14 amino acids long. The CDR3 here is CASSDSDRDTEAFF. Here the CDR3 DNA reads TGTGCCAGCAGTGACTCTGACAGGGATACTGAAGCTTTCTTT.

For the CDR3, the DNA is TGTGCCAGCAGCTTAGTAACTAGCGCTGAGCAGTTCTTC. Protein product: CASSLVTSAEQFF. The chain links TRBV11-3 to TRBJ2-1; TRBD2 aligns across 7 bases. CDR3 size: 13 residues. CDR1 SGHNT and CDR2 YENEEA come from the germline V gene. V dropped 1 base and J dropped 9; count of bases not matched to a gene: 3.

This clone came up a few times. This chain uses TRBV28 with TRBJ1-1; the D is unclear. This CDR3 contains 13 residues. Trimming cost V 4 bases and J 1 base, with 7 bases left between them. Germline V gene lookup returns CDR1 MDHEN and CDR2 SYDVKM. In nucleotides, the CDR3 is TGTGCCAGCAGTTCTGCCGGGAACACTGAAGCTTTCTTT. It translates to CASSSAGNTEAFF.

V usage is TRBV28 and J usage is TRBJ2-4; no clear D. The CDR3 consists of 15 residues. Germline assignment: CDR1 MDHEN and CDR2 SYDVKM. Trimming stripped 6 bases from V and 7 bases from J, with 19 bases between. As DNA, the CDR3 is TGTGCCAGCAGCCTAAGCCTAGTGAGGTCCAACATTCAGTACTTC. Translation: CASSLSLVRSNIQYF. Together with reference TRBV28 and TRBJ2-4, the CDR3 gives the full variable domain: DVKVTQSSRYLVKRTGEKVFLECVQDMDHENMFWYRQDPGLGLRLIYFSYDVKMKEKGDIPEGYSVSREKKERFSLILESASTNQTSMYLCASSLSLVRSNIQYFGAGTRLSVL.

There are a few counts of this clone. This chain joins TRBV7-9 and TRBJ1-6; D not certain. V dropped 5 bases and J dropped 6 bases, with 14 bases sitting between them. The CDR3 runs to 15 residues. Looked up from germline, CDR1 is SEHNR and CDR2 is FQNEAQ (reference sequence). The CDR3 DNA follows: TGTGCCAGCAGCGCCCGACTTATAACTAATTCACCCCTCCACTTT. It yields the protein CASSARLITNSPLHF.

The chain recombines TRBV5-6 with TRBJ2-5; 10 nucleotides line up with TRBD2. Germline CDR1 reads SGHDT; CDR2 reads YYEEEE. The CDR3 has 18 residues. J gave up 2 bases and V 0 bases, and 10 bases lay outside the gene matches. The CDR3 loop reads CASSLGRGSGGLQETQYF. CDR3 DNA sequence: TGTGCCAGCAGCTTGGGCCGTGGTAGCGGGGGGCTACAAGAGACCCAGTACTTC.

V and J are TRBV7-6 and TRBJ2-5; the match to TRBD1 covers 8 bases. The CDR3 runs to 13 residues. CDR1 and CDR2 (germline): SGHVS, FNYEAQ. With V trimmed by 5 bases and J by 4 bases, 3 bases remained unmatched. CDR3 DNA: TGTGCCAGCAGCACAGGGGGAAGAGAGACCCAGTACTTC. Protein: CASSTGGRETQYF.

The J gene is TRBJ1-3, the V gene TRBV30; the match to TRBD1 covers 8 bases. The CDR3 is 14 residues long. Germline-derived CDR1 and CDR2 are GTSNPN and SVGIG (reference sequence). V lost 6 bases to trimming and J lost 5 bases; unmatched junction nucleotides: 9. The CDR3 region is CACWDRRGRNTIYF. CDR3 bases: TGTGCCTGTTGGGACAGGCGGGGAAGAAACACCATATATTTT. The complete variable domain, with remaining parts taken from reference TRBV30 and TRBJ1-3, reads SQTIHQWPATLVQPVGSPLSLECTVEGTSNPNLYWYRQAAGRGLQLLFYSVGIGQISSEVPQNLSASRPQDRQFILSSKKLLLSDSGFYLCACWDRRGRNTIYFGEGSWLTVV.

The V call is TRBV7-3, the J call TRBJ2-1, with D perhaps matching TRBD1 (7 bases). The ends were cut back, 2 bases at V and 12 bases at J, with 17 bases in the middle. Germline V gene lookup returns CDR1 SGHTA and CDR2 FQGTGA. CDR3 size: 14 residues. Here the CDR3 reads CASSLSRQGGRQFF. The CDR3 DNA is TGTGCCAGCAGCTTATCGAGACAGGGAGGCCGGCAGTTCTTC.

The CDR3 nucleotides read TGTGCCAGCAGCCCAGTTCGTGGGAGGGGTCCCCCCGGGGAGCTGTTTTTT. Residues: CASSPVRGRGPPGELFF. The gene calls are TRBV7-9 and TRBJ2-2, with 7 bases that match TRBD2. Germline V gene sequence: CDR1 SEHNR, CDR2 FQNEAQ (reference sequence). The CDR3 extends over 17 amino acids. V was clipped by 5 bases and J by 6 bases; unmatched bases: 15.

The chain recombines TRBV6-5 with TRBJ1-4; no reliable D call. CDR1 MNHEY and CDR2 SVGAGI come from the germline V gene. The CDR3 is made up of 14 amino acids. V was pared by 0 bases and J by 3 bases, with 5 bases between. CDR3 in amino acids: CASSYSRSNEKLFF. CDR3 bases: TGTGCCAGCAGTTACTCGAGGTCTAATGAAAAACTGTTTTTT.